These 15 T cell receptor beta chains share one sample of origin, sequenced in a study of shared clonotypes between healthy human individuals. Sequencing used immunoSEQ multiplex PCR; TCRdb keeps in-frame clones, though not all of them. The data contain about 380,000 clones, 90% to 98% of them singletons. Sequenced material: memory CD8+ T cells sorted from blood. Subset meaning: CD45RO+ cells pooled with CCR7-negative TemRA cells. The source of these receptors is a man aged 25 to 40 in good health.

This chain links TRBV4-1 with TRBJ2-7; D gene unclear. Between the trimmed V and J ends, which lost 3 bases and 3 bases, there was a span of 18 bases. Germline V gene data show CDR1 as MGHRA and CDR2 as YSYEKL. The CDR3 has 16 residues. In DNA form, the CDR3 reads TGCGCCAGCAGCCATTATGACGGCAGTTTCGGCTACGAGCAGTACTTC. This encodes CASSHYDGSFGYEQYF.

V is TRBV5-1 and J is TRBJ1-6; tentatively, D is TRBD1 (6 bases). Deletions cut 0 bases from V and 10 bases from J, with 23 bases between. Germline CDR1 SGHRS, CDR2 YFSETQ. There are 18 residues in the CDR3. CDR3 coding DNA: TGCGCCAGCAGCTTGGAGGTGGCGGACGGGGGGCTTTGGTCACCCCTCCACTTT. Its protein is CASSLEVADGGLWSPLHF.

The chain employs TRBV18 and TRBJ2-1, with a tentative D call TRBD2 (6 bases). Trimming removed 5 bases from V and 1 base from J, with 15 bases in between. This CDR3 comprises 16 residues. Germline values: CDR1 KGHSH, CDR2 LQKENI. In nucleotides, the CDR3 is TGTGCCAGCTCAGTCGTAGCGGTTCCTTCCTACAATGAGCAGTTCTTC. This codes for CASSVVAVPSYNEQFF.

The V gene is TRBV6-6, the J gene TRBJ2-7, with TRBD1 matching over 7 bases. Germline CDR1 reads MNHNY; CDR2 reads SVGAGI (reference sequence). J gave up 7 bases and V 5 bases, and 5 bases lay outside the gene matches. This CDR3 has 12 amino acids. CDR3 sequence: CASSTHRGEQYF. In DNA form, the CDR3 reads TGTGCCAGCAGTACCCACAGGGGTGAGCAGTACTTC.

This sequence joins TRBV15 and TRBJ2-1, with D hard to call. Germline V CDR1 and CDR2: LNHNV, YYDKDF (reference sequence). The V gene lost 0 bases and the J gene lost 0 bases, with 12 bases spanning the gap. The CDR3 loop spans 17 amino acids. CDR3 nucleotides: TGTGCCACCAGCAGAGATAGGGCGGCAAGCTCCTACAATGAGCAGTTCTTC. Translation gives CATSRDRAASSYNEQFF. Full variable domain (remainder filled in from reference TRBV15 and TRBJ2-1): DAMVIQNPRYQVTQFGKPVTLSCSQTLNHNVMYWYQQKSSQAPKLLFHYYDKDFNNEADTPDNFQSRRPNTSFCFLDIRSPGLGDTAMYLCATSRDRAASSYNEQFFGPGTRLTVL.

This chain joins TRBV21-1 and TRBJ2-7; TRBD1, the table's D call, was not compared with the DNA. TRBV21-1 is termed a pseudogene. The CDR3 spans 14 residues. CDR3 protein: CASSKDTGYYEQYF. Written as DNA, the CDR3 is TGTGCCAGCAGCAAAGATACAGGGTACTACGAGCAGTACTTC.

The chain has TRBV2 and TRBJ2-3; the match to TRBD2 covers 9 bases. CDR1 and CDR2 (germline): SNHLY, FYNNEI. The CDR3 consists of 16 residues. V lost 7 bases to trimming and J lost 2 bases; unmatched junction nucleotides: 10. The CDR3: CASTTSAGGPTDTQYF. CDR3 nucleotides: TGTGCCAGCACCACGTCGGCGGGAGGGCCCACAGATACGCAGTATTTT. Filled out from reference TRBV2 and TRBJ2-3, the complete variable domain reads EPEVTQTPSHQVTQMGQEVILRCVPISNHLYFYWYRQILGQKVEFLVSFYNNEISEKSEIFDDQFSVERPDGSNFTLKIRSTKLEDSAMYFCASTTSAGGPTDTQYFGPGTRLTVL.

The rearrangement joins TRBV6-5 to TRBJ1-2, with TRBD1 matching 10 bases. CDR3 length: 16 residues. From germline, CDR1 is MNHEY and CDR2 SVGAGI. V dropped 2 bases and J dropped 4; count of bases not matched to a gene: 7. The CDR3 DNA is TGTGCCAGCAGTTACCTTCTCCGGGACAGGGGCTATGGCTACACCTTC. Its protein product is CASSYLLRDRGYGYTF.

The CDR3 DNA reads TGTGCCAGCAACCATAGGGACGATCCCTACGAGCAGTACTTC. It translates to CASNHRDDPYEQYF. This sequence joins TRBV11-2 and TRBJ2-7; either TRBD1 or TRBD2 may supply D (5 bases each). Germline-derived CDR1 and CDR2 are SGHAT and FQNNGV. The V end lost 7 bases, the J end lost 2 bases, and 15 bases lay between the germline ends. The CDR3 is 14 amino acids.

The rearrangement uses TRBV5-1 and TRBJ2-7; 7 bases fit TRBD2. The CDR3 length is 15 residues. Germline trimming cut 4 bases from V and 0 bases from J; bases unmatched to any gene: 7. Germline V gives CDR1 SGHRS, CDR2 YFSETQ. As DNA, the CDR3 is TGCGCCAGCAGCGTCGCTAGCGGAAGCTCCTACGAGCAGTACTTC. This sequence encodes CASSVASGSSYEQYF. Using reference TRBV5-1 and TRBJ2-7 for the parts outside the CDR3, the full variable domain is KAGVTQTPRYLIKTRGQQVTLSCSPISGHRSVSWYQQTPGQGLQFLFEYFSETQRNKGNFPGRFSGRQFSNSRSEMNVSTLELGDSALYLCASSVASGSSYEQYFGPGTRLTVT.

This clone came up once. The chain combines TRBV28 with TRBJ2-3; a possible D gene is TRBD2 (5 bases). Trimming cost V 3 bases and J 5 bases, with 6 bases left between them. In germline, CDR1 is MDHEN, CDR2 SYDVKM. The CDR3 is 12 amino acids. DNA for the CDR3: TGTGCCAGCAGTTTGAGGGTAGATACGCAGTATTTT. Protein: CASSLRVDTQYF. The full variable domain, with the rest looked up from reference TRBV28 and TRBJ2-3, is DVKVTQSSRYLVKRTGEKVFLECVQDMDHENMFWYRQDPGLGLRLIYFSYDVKMKEKGDIPEGYSVSREKKERFSLILESASTNQTSMYLCASSLRVDTQYFGPGTRLTVL.

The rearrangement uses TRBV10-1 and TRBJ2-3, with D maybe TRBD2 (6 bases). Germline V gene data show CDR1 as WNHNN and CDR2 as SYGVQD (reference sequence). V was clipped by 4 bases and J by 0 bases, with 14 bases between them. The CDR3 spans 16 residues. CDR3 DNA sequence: TGCGCCAGCAGTGTGGGGCCGGGGGTTAGCACAGATACGCAGTATTTT. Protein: CASSVGPGVSTDTQYF.

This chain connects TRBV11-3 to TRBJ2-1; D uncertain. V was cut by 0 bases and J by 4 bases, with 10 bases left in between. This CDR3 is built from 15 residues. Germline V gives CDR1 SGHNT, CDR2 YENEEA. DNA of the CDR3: TGTGCCAGCAGCTTAGATGTGTCGGAGTACAATGAGCAGTTCTTC. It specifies CASSLDVSEYNEQFF.

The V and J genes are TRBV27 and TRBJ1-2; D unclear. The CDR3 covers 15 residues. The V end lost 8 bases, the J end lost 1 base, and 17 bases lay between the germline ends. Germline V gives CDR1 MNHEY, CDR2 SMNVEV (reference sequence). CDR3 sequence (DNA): TGTGCCAGCGCGGTAAAACAGTCAATTAACTATGGCTACACCTTC. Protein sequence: CASAVKQSINYGYTF.

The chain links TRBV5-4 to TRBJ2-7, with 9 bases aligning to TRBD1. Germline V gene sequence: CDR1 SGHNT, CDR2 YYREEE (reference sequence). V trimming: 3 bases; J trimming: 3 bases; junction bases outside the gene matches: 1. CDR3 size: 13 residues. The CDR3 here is CASSSGQGYEQYF. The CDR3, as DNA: TGTGCCAGCAGCTCGGGACAGGGCTACGAGCAGTACTTC.